The entry below describes one T cell receptor (beta chain). Sequencing was performed with immunoSEQ multiplex PCR; in TCRdb, only in-frame clones are kept and a portion is missing. The table records around 130,000 clones, 70% to 90% of them present only once. These data belong to a study of control samples from healthy donors and cancer patients. CDR1 is LNHNV, CDR2 YYDKDF, per germline (reference sequence). V was trimmed by 3 bases and J by 2 bases, leaving 16 bases between them. The CDR3 is made up of 16 amino acids. The receptor comes from a man aged 45-65 years in good health. The chain links TRBV15 to TRBJ2-5; D may be TRBD1 or TRBD2 (5 bases each). Sequenced material: blood. The CDR3 region has the DNA TGTGCCACCAGCAGTGATCTCGGGGCACAGCAAGAGACCCAGTACTTC. As protein: CATSSDLGAQQETQYF.